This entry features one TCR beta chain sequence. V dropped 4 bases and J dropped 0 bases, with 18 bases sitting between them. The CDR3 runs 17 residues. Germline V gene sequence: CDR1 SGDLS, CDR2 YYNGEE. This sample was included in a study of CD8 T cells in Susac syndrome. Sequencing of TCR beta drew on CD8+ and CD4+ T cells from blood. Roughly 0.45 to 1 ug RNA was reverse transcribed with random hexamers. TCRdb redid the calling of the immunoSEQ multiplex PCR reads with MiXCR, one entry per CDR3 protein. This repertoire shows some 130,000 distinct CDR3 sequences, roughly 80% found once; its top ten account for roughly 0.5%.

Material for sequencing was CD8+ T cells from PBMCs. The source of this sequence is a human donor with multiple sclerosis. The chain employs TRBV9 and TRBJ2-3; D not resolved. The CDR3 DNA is TGTGCCAGCAGCTCATTCCCACGGATGTCTAGCACAGATACGCAGTATTTT. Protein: CASSSFPRMSSTDTQYF.